Below, 31 T cell receptor beta chains from the same sample are listed, as sequenced in a study of T cells after yellow fever vaccination. Each CDR3 protein is one row after TCRdb ran MiXCR on the 5' RACE reads. The sample lists some 100,000 distinct CDR3 sequences, 7.5% to 10% occurring once. Sequencing used CD8+ T cells not binding an NS4B(214-222) dextramer, sorted from PBMCs, obtained less than 16 days after the first yellow fever vaccination. These receptors all come from a man aged 18 to 29 who received the YFV17D yellow fever vaccine.

The chain's CDR3 is CASTSGLVLNTQYF. Here the CDR3 DNA reads TGTGCCAGCACGTCCGGACTAGTCTTAAATACGCAGTATTTT. The chain has TRBV6-2 or TRBV6-3 and TRBJ2-3, with TRBD2 matching over 7 bases. The trim removed 7 bases at V and 7 bases at J, leaving 11 bases unmatched. CDR1 is MNHEY, CDR2 SVGEGT, per germline. The CDR3 has 14 amino acids.

J is TRBJ1-2 and V is TRBV7-9; D is perhaps TRBD1 (5 bases). The CDR3 consists of 12 residues. The germline V gene encodes CDR1 SEHNR and CDR2 FQNEAQ (reference sequence). Trimming cost V 5 bases and J 8 bases, with 12 bases left between them. The CDR3 DNA reads as TGTGCCAGCAGCCCAGGACAATCCGGCTACACCTTC. This sequence encodes CASSPGQSGYTF.

Only a few counts were recorded for this clonotype. This chain connects TRBV3-1 to TRBJ1-1, with a weak D call TRBD1 (6 bases). The CDR3 consists of 16 residues. Germline CDR1 reads LGHDT; CDR2 reads YNNKEL (reference sequence). V lost 5 bases and J lost 3, with 19 bases in between. The CDR3 sequence: CASSSGQKWFDTEAFF. CDR3 nucleotides: TGTGCCAGCAGCTCCGGACAGAAGTGGTTTGACACTGAAGCTTTCTTT.

This clonotype was seen many times. The chain has TRBV28 and TRBJ2-7; the D gene could be TRBD1 or TRBD2 (6 bases each). Per the germline V gene, CDR1 is MDHEN and CDR2 is SYDVKM. CDR3 length: 15 residues. The ends were cut back, 6 bases at V and 5 bases at J, with 20 bases in the middle. The CDR3 coding sequence is TGTGCCAGCAGCGACCCCGTGGGGGGCCTGGACGAGCAGTACTTC. Protein product: CASSDPVGGLDEQYF.

V and J are TRBV29-1 and TRBJ2-7, with 8 nucleotides matching TRBD1. V dropped 7 bases and J dropped 6; count of bases not matched to a gene: 11. The CDR3 spans 13 residues. Germline CDR1 SQVTM, CDR2 ANQGSEA. The CDR3 nucleotides are TGCAGCGCCTCCCAGGCAGGGACAGGCGAGCAGTACTTC. Translation: CSASQAGTGEQYF.

The chain combines TRBV4-1 with TRBJ1-1; D is unresolved. CDR1 MGHRA and CDR2 YSYEKL come from the germline V gene. CDR3 length: 16 amino acids. The V and J ends lost 1 base and 0 bases respectively, with 12 bases between them. CDR3 protein: CASSQAASGLNTEAFF. Here the CDR3 DNA reads TGCGCCAGCAGCCAAGCCGCATCGGGGTTGAACACTGAAGCTTTCTTT.

The table lists this clonotype with a few counts. V gene TRBV6-2 or TRBV6-3 combines with J gene TRBJ2-6, with no clear D. The CDR3 totals 15 residues. V was pared by 6 bases and J by 0 bases, with 9 bases between. Germline V gene lookup returns CDR1 MNHEY and CDR2 SVGEGT. CDR3 protein: CASSPSSSGANVLTF. CDR3 in DNA: TGTGCCAGCAGCCCGTCGTCCTCTGGGGCCAACGTCCTGACTTTC.

This chain connects TRBV29-1 to TRBJ1-2; D possibly corresponds to TRBD1 (6 bases). Per germline, CDR1 SQVTM and CDR2 ANQGSEA. CDR3 length: 14 residues. V was shortened by 4 bases and J by 4 bases, with 16 bases between the two germline ends. The CDR3 DNA sequence: TGCAGCGTTGTCCCTCCCACAGGGATCTATGGCTACACCTTC. This encodes CSVVPPTGIYGYTF.

CDR3 protein: CSAFRDTVNEQFF. The DNA for the CDR3 is TGCAGTGCGTTCCGGGACACCGTCAATGAGCAGTTCTTC. The chain couples TRBV20-1 to TRBJ2-1, with D perhaps matching TRBD1 (6 bases). Per the germline V gene, CDR1 is DFQATT and CDR2 is SNEGSKA (reference sequence). Trimming took off 6 bases at V and 6 bases at J, with 15 bases between the two ends. This CDR3 has 13 amino acids.

V usage is TRBV6-2 or TRBV6-3 and J usage is TRBJ2-3; 11 nucleotides align to TRBD2. The germline V gene has CDR1 MNHEY and CDR2 SVGEGT. The junction had 11 bases not matched to a gene; V was cut back by 2 bases and J by 4 bases. This CDR3 contains 18 residues. The CDR3 loop reads CASSYGISGGAGSDTQYF. DNA of the CDR3: TGTGCCAGCAGTTACGGAATTAGCGGGGGGGCCGGGTCAGATACGCAGTATTTT.

This clonotype was counted between two and nine times. The chain uses TRBV6-1 and TRBJ2-5; D not resolved. Germline V lookup: CDR1 MNHNS, CDR2 SASEGT. V lost 6 bases and J lost 2, with 16 bases in between. The CDR3 is 15 amino acids. CDR3 amino acids: CASSVRPREQETQYF. CDR3 in DNA: TGTGCCAGCAGCGTCCGCCCCAGAGAACAAGAGACCCAGTACTTC.

This clonotype was detected many times. This chain connects TRBV4-3 to TRBJ1-1; TRBD1 matches 9 bases. Trimming took 4 bases from V and 6 from J; bases not matched to a gene: 6. The CDR3 extends over 14 amino acids. Germline loops: CDR1 LGHNA, CDR2 YSLEER. The CDR3 here is CASSPDRGKPEAFF. As DNA, the CDR3 is TGCGCCAGCAGCCCGGACAGGGGAAAACCTGAAGCTTTCTTT.

This clonotype has a handful of counts. The chain links TRBV6-2 or TRBV6-3 to TRBJ2-5; D gene ambiguous. The CDR3 consists of 13 residues. CDR1 is MNHEY, CDR2 SVGEGT, per germline. V was pared by 4 bases and J by 4 bases, with 10 bases between. DNA for the CDR3: TGTGCCAGCAGTTGGACCCGAGGAGAGACCCAGTACTTC. It specifies CASSWTRGETQYF.

Remarks on this clonotype: Since a much larger clone is just one base distant, this may be a read error. The chain is built from TRBV9 and TRBJ2-6, with D possibly TRBD2 on 7 matching bases. From germline, CDR1 is SGDLS and CDR2 YYNGEE. CDR3 size: 17 residues. CDR3 sequence: CASSVTGGPSGVNVLTF. In DNA form, the CDR3 reads TGTGCCAGCAGCGTAACCGGGGGGCCCTCTGGGGTCAACGTCCTGACTTTC.

The table lists this clonotype with a few counts. The chain has TRBV12-3 or TRBV12-4 and TRBJ1-1; D is uncertain. V lost 2 bases, J lost 6 bases, and 13 bases lay in between. The CDR3 contains 14 residues. CDR3 nucleotide sequence: TGTGCCAGCAGTTTAAGGTCCCCCAAGGCTGAAGCTTTCTTT. Its translation: CASSLRSPKAEAFF.

This clonotype was recorded at least ten times. The chain uses TRBV10-3 and TRBJ2-7; no clear D. The V end was cut by 3 bases, the J end by 7 bases, with 16 bases between. Germline V gene data show CDR1 as ENHRY and CDR2 as SYGVKD. This CDR3 has 14 residues. CDR3 nucleotide sequence: TGTGCCATCAGTGATAGGCAGGTCATGGGTGAGCAGTACTTC. Its protein is CAISDRQVMGEQYF.

The chain employs TRBV19 and TRBJ1-2, with D hard to call. V lost 3 bases, J lost 4 bases, and 9 bases lay in between. This CDR3 is 13 amino acids long. Germline CDR1 and CDR2: LNHDA and SQIVND (reference sequence). CDR3: CASSIGRLYGYTF. The CDR3 DNA reads TGTGCCAGTAGTATCGGTCGGCTCTATGGCTACACCTTC.

The J gene is TRBJ1-4, the V gene TRBV11-2; tentative D call: TRBD1 (6 bases). Germline assignment: CDR1 SGHAT and CDR2 FQNNGV. The CDR3 loop spans 15 amino acids. The V end was cut by 5 bases, the J end by 8 bases, with 18 bases between. The CDR3 region is CASSLWDTQTEKLFF. The CDR3 DNA reads as TGTGCCAGCAGCCTTTGGGACACCCAAACGGAAAAACTGTTTTTT.

This clonotype has only a few counts. V usage is TRBV20-1 and J usage is TRBJ2-7; D is perhaps TRBD1 or TRBD2 (5 bases each). The germline V and J ends were trimmed by 3 bases and 2 bases, with 23 bases remaining between them. Looked up from germline, CDR1 is DFQATT and CDR2 is SNEGSKA (reference sequence). This CDR3 spans 17 amino acids. CDR3 sequence (DNA): TGCAGTGCTAGTGGACTCCGGGACGTGGTAACCGCCTACGAGCAGTACTTC. Encoded protein: CSASGLRDVVTAYEQYF.

The V call is TRBV6-2 or TRBV6-3, the J call TRBJ1-6; D unresolved. The V and J ends lost 6 bases and 0 bases respectively, with 21 bases between them. Germline V gives CDR1 MNHEY, CDR2 SVGEGT. This CDR3 has 19 amino acids. In DNA, the CDR3 is TGTGCCAGCAGAACGGTCGATTTCACAAGGAGCTCCTATAATTCACCCCTCCACTTT. This translates into CASRTVDFTRSSYNSPLHF.

The chain has TRBV7-8 and TRBJ1-1; a possible D gene is TRBD1 (6 bases). V lost 5 bases and J 4 bases, leaving 20 bases between the germline ends. The CDR3 has 16 residues. From germline, CDR1 is SGHVS and CDR2 FQNEAQ. The CDR3 region has the DNA TGTGCCAGCAGCACCGTTGTGTGGCAGGGGACCACTGAAGCTTTCTTT. This translates into CASSTVVWQGTTEAFF.

The chain joins TRBV29-1 to TRBJ2-5, with 7 bases lining up with TRBD2. After removal of 6 bases from V and 3 bases from J, the junction contained 10 bases not matched to a gene. Germline values: CDR1 SQVTM, CDR2 ANQGSEA. CDR3 size: 14 residues. The CDR3 region is CSVIGAGNEETQYF. The CDR3 DNA reads as TGCAGCGTAATCGGAGCGGGGAATGAAGAGACCCAGTACTTC.

This clonotype was observed a few times. The rearrangement uses TRBV5-1 and TRBJ2-7; D could derive from TRBD1 or TRBD2 (6 bases each). The CDR3 has 15 residues. The V gene lost 1 base and the J gene lost 5 bases, with 16 bases spanning the gap. CDR1 SGHRS and CDR2 YFSETQ come from the germline V gene. CDR3 nucleotides: TGCGCCAGCAGCTTGAGGGGGACTGGGGAGGACGAGCAGTACTTC. This sequence encodes CASSLRGTGEDEQYF.

The chain is built from TRBV5-6 and TRBJ2-4; 10 nucleotides align to TRBD1. Germline values: CDR1 SGHDT, CDR2 YYEEEE. The ends lost 0 bases at V and 7 bases at J; junction bases unmatched: 4. The CDR3 spans 15 residues. The chain's CDR3 is CASSLARTGGNIQYF. In DNA form, the CDR3 reads TGTGCCAGCAGCTTGGCCCGGACAGGGGGGAACATTCAGTACTTC. Full variable domain (rest looked up from reference TRBV5-6 and TRBJ2-4): DAGVTQSPTHLIKTRGQQVTLRCSPKSGHDTVSWYQQALGQGPQFIFQYYEEEERQRGNFPDRFSGHQFPNYSSELNVNALLLGDSALYLCASSLARTGGNIQYFGAGTRLSVL.

This clonotype was counted between two and nine times. The genes are TRBV6-4 and TRBJ2-2, with TRBD1 matching over 7 bases. Trimming cost V 5 bases and J 4 bases; bases outside gene matches: 4. Germline-derived CDR1 and CDR2 are MRHNA and SNTAGT. The CDR3 is made up of 14 amino acids. The chain's CDR3 is CASSQGQLTGELFF. In DNA form, the CDR3 reads TGTGCCAGCAGTCAGGGACAGCTCACCGGGGAGCTGTTTTTT.

The chain links TRBV12-3 or TRBV12-4 to TRBJ2-5, with 9 bases fitting TRBD2. V trimming: 6 bases; J trimming: 2 bases; junction bases outside the gene matches: 7. This CDR3 region has 15 residues. CDR3 coding DNA: TGTGCCAGCAGCTTCGGGACTAGCAGACAAGAGACCCAGTACTTC. Its protein product is CASSFGTSRQETQYF.

The chain couples TRBV10-3 to TRBJ2-2; D is undetermined. Trimming cost V 10 bases and J 4 bases, with 7 bases left between them. The CDR3 has 11 amino acids. The V gene's germline CDR1 is ENHRY and CDR2 SYGVKD. DNA of the CDR3: TGTGCCACCGAAGGCACCGGGGAGCTGTTTTTT. Protein product: CATEGTGELFF.

This clonotype has more than one count but fewer than ten. The chain is built from TRBV19 and TRBJ2-1; 7 bases match TRBD2. The CDR3 runs to 13 residues. V trimming: 1 base; J trimming: 10 bases; junction bases outside the gene matches: 4. Germline loops: CDR1 LNHDA, CDR2 SQIVND (reference sequence). The CDR3 region is CASSIGLASEQFF. The DNA for the CDR3 is TGTGCCAGTAGTATAGGACTAGCATCCGAGCAGTTCTTC.

V usage is TRBV5-1 and J usage is TRBJ2-3; 8 bases are shared with TRBD1. Germline V lookup: CDR1 SGHRS, CDR2 YFSETQ. The CDR3 consists of 15 residues. V lost 4 bases to trimming and J lost 6 bases; unmatched junction nucleotides: 10. CDR3 residues: CASSPGAGGPDTQYF. DNA of the CDR3: TGCGCCAGCAGCCCTGGCGCAGGGGGCCCCGATACGCAGTATTTT.

This chain connects TRBV27 to TRBJ2-7; D gene unclear. The CDR3 totals 13 residues. V was cut by 6 bases and J by 2 bases, with 11 bases left in between. Germline V gene lookup returns CDR1 MNHEY and CDR2 SMNVEV (reference sequence). The CDR3 DNA follows: TGTGCCAGCAGCCTAGGGCCGCCCTACGAGCAGTACTTC. Amino acid sequence: CASSLGPPYEQYF.

The rearrangement links TRBV7-9 to TRBJ1-6; D is ambiguous. Germline V gene sequence: CDR1 SEHNR, CDR2 FQNEAQ (reference sequence). This CDR3 has 13 amino acids. Trimming stripped 6 bases from V and 7 bases from J, with 10 bases between. CDR3 protein: CASSGGPNSPLHF. CDR3 nucleotides: TGTGCCAGCAGTGGAGGGCCCAATTCACCCCTCCACTTT. The whole variable domain, remainder taken from reference TRBV7-9 and TRBJ1-6, is DTGVSQNPRHKITKRGQNVTFRCDPISEHNRLYWYRQTLGQGPEFLTYFQNEAQLEKSRLLSDRFSAERPKGSFSTLEIQRTEQGDSAMYLCASSGGPNSPLHFGNGTRLTVT.